Sequencing of this T cell receptor (beta chain) was carried out in a study of graft-versus-host responses after intestinal transplantation. Study-level information: All of the recipients had induction that used anti-thymocyte globulin, then tacrolimus and steroids for approximately 3 years.

Findings and limits, study-wide: Patients who carried graft-donor T cell macrochimerism also had high graft-versus-host to host-versus-graft clonal ratios in their allografts. Declines in HvG clones occurring early post-transplant were associated with peak circulating GvH clone levels. GvH clones turned up in recipient marrow; some had shown up first in ileum or blood.

Some clones are missing from TCRdb's copy, which holds only in-frame ones; the method was immunoSEQ multiplex PCR. The table has around 70,000 clones, about 90% seen once. In regard to this clone: What it recognizes is unknown.

V lost 2 bases and J lost 0, with 10 bases in between. CDR3 length: 15 amino acids. Germline V lookup: CDR1 MDHEN, CDR2 SYDVKM. The V and J genes are TRBV28 and TRBJ1-2, with unresolved D. The sequenced sample was unstimulated CD8+ T cells sorted from spleen or lymph node cells, obtained before intestinal transplant. The receptor was derived from a human donor who received an intestinal transplant. The CDR3 loop reads CASSLPRRANYGYTF. The CDR3 nucleotides read TGTGCCAGCAGTTTACCCCGCCGCGCTAACTATGGCTACACCTTC.